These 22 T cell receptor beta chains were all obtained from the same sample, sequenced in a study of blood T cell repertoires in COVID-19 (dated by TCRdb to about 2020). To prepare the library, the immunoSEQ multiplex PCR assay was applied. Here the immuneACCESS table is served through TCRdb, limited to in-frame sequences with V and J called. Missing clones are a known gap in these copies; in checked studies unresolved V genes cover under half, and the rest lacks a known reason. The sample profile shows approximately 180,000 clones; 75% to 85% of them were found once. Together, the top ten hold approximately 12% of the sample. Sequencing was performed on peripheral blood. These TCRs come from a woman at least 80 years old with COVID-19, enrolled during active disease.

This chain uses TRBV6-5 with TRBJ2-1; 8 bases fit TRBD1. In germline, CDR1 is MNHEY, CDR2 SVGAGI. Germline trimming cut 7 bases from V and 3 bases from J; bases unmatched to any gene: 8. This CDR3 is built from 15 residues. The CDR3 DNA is TGTGCCAGCAAAAGCCCCGGGACAGGCTACAATGAGCAGTTCTTC. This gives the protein CASKSPGTGYNEQFF.

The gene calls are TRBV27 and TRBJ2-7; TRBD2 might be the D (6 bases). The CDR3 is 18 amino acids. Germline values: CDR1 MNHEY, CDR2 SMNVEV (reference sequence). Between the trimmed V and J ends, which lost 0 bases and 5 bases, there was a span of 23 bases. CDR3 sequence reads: CASSLSGSLDGSPHEQYF. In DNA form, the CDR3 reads TGTGCCAGCAGTTTATCCGGGAGTTTGGACGGGTCCCCCCACGAGCAGTACTTC.

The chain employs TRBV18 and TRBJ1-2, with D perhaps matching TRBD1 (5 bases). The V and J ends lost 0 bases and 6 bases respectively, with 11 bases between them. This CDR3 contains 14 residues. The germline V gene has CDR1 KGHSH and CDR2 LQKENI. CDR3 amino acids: CASSPPTGVHGYTF. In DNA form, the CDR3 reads TGTGCCAGCTCACCACCGACGGGGGTTCATGGCTACACCTTC.

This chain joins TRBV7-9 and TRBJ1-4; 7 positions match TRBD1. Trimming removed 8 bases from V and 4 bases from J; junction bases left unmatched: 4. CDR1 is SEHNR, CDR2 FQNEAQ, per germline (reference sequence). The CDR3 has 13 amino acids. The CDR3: CASHRGLNEKLFF. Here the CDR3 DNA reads TGTGCCAGCCACAGGGGCCTTAATGAAAAACTGTTTTTT.

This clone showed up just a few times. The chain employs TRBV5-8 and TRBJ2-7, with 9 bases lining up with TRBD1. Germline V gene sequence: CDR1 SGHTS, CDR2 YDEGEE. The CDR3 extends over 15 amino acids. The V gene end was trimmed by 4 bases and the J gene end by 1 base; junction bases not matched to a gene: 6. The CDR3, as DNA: TGTGCCAGCAGCACCTGGACAGGGGTGTCCTACGAGCAGTACTTC. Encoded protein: CASSTWTGVSYEQYF.

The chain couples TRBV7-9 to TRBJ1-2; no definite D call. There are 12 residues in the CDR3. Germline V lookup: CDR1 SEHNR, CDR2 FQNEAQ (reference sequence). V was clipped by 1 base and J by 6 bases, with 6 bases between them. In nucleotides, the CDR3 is TGTGCCAGCAGCTTAGTCGGGGATGGCTACACCTTC. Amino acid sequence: CASSLVGDGYTF.

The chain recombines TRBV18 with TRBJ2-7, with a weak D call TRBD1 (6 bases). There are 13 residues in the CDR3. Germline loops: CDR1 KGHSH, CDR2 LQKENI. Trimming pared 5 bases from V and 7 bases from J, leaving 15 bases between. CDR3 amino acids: CASSSSQGPEQYF. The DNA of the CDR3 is TGTGCCAGCTCATCGTCACAGGGCCCGGAGCAGTACTTC. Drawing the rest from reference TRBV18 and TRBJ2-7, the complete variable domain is NAGVMQNPRHLVRRRGQEARLRCSPMKGHSHVYWYRQLPEEGLKFMVYLQKENIIDESGMPKERFSAEFPKEGPSILRIQQVVRGDSAAYFCASSSSQGPEQYFGPGTRLTVT.

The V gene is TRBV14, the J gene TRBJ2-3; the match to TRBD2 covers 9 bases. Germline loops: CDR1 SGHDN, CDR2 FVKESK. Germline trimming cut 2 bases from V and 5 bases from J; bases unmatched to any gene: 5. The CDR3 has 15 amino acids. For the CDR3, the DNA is TGTGCCAGCAGCCAACCGCGGGGGGGCGGAGATACGCAGTATTTT. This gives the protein CASSQPRGGGDTQYF.

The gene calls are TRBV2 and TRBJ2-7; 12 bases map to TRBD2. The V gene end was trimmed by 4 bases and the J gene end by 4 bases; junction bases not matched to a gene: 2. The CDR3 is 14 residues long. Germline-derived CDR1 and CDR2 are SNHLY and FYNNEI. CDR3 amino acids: CASSASGRVYEQYF. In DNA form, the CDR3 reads TGTGCCAGCAGTGCTAGCGGGAGGGTGTACGAGCAGTACTTC.

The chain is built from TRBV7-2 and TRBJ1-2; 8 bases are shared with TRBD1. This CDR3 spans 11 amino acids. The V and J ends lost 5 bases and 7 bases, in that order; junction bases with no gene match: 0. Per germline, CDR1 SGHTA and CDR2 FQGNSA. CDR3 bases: TGTGCCAGCAGCCAGGGGGCTGGCTACACCTTC. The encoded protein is CASSQGAGYTF.

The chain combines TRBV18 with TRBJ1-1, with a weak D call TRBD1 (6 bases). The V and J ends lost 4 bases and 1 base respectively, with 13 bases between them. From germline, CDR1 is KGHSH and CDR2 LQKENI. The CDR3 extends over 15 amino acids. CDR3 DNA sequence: TGTGCCAGCTCACTCTCCGGGACAAAGAACACTGAAGCTTTCTTT. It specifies CASSLSGTKNTEAFF.

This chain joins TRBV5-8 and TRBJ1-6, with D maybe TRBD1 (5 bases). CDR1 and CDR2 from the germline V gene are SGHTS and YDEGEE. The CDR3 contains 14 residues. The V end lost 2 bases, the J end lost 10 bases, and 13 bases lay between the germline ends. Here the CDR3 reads CASSFGGSVSPLHF. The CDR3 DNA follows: TGTGCCAGCAGCTTCGGGGGATCGGTGTCACCCCTCCACTTT.

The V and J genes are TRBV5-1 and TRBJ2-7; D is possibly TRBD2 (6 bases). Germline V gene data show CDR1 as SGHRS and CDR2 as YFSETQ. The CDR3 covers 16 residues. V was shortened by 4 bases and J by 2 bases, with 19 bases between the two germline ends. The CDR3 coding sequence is TGCGCCAGCAGCAGGGGTACTAGCCGGGAGACCTACGAGCAGTACTTC. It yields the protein CASSRGTSRETYEQYF.

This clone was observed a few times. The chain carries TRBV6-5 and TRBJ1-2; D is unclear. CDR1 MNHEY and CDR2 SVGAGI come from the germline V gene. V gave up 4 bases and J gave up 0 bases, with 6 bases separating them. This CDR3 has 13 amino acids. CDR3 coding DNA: TGTGCCAGCAGTTTAACAGCTAACTATGGCTACACCTTC. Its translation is CASSLTANYGYTF.

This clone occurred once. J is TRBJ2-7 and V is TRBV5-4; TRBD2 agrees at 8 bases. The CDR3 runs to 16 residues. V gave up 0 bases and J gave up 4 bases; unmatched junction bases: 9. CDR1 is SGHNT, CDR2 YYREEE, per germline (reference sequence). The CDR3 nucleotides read TGTGCCAGCAGCTTGGGCCCCGGGACTAGTTCTTACGAGCAGTACTTC. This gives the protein CASSLGPGTSSYEQYF.

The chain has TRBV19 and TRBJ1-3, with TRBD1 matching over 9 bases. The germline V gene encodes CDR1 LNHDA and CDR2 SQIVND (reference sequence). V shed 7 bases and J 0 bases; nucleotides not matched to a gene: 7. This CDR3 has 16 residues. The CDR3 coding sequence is TGTGCCAGTAACGACAGGGGGAGGACCTCTGGAAACACCATATATTTT. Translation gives CASNDRGRTSGNTIYF.

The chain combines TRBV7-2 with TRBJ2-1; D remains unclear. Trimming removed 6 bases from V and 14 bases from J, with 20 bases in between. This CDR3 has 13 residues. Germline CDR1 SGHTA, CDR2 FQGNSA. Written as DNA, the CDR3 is TGTGCCAGCAGTCCAAGTGGCTCAGATCGGGAGTTCTTC. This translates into CASSPSGSDREFF.

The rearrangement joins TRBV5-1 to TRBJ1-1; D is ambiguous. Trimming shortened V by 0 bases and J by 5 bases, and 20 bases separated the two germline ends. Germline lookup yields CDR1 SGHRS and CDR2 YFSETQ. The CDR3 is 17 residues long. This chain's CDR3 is CASSLVRQRPRGTEAFF. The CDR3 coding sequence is TGCGCCAGCAGCTTGGTGCGACAAAGGCCCCGGGGTACTGAAGCTTTCTTT. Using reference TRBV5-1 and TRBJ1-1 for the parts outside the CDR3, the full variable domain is KAGVTQTPRYLIKTRGQQVTLSCSPISGHRSVSWYQQTPGQGLQFLFEYFSETQRNKGNFPGRFSGRQFSNSRSEMNVSTLELGDSALYLCASSLVRQRPRGTEAFFGQGTRLTVV.

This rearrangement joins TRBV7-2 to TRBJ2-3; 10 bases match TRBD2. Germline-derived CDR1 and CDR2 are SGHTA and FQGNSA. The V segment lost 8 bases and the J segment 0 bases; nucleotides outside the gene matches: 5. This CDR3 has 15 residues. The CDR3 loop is CASGLAASSTDTQYF. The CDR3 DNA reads TGTGCCAGCGGACTAGCGGCCTCTAGCACAGATACGCAGTATTTT.

The CDR3 coding sequence is TGCAGCGTGACAGGGAGTTATGGCTACACCTTC. Its translation: CSVTGSYGYTF. This chain uses TRBV29-1 with TRBJ1-2; 7 nucleotides align to TRBD1. The CDR3 is made up of 11 amino acids. From germline, CDR1 is SQVTM and CDR2 ANQGSEA. The V segment lost 6 bases and the J segment 5 bases; nucleotides outside the gene matches: 3. Together with reference TRBV29-1 and TRBJ1-2, the CDR3 gives the full variable domain: SAVISQKPSRDICQRGTSLTIQCQVDSQVTMMFWYRQQPGQSLTLIATANQGSEATYESGFVIDKFPISRPNLTFSTLTVSNMSPEDSSIYLCSVTGSYGYTFGSGTRLTVV.

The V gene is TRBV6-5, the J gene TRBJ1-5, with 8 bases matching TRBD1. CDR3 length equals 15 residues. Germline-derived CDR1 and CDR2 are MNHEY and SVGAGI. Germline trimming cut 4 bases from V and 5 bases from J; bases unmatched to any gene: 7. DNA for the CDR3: TGTGCCAGCAGTTTTACAGGGGGTTTCGATCAGCCCCAGCATTTT. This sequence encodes CASSFTGGFDQPQHF.

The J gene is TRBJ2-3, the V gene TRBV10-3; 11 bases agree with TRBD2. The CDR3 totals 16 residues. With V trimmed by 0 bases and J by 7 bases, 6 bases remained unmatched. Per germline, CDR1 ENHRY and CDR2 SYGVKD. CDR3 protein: CAISESGTSGGNTQYF. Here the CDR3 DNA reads TGTGCCATCAGTGAGTCGGGAACTAGCGGGGGAAATACGCAGTATTTT.